The following is a TCR beta chain sequence with its context. The data are from a study of blood T cell repertoires in COVID-19. About the study: PBMCs, B-cell-depleted T cells, or T cells were the source of the cDNA or gDNA that made up the material.

Germline loops: CDR1 SGHRS, CDR2 YFSETQ. The CDR3 runs to 13 residues. Trimming took off 1 base at V and 6 bases at J, with 10 bases between the two ends. In the authors' workflow: Amplifying reference gene primers gave estimates of nucleated cell counts. The repertoire was sequenced with immunoSEQ multiplex PCR; TCRdb's copy has only in-frame clones and lacks some. V, J and clone size are taken as reported in that table, and D and trimming were inferred from the DNA itself. The sample lists about 64,000 clones; just over 85% were seen once. The sample was peripheral blood. The receptor was derived from a man in his fifties with active COVID-19. The chain links TRBV5-1 to TRBJ1-2; perhaps TRBD1 as D (6 bases). The CDR3 DNA sequence: TGCGCCAGCAGCTTGTCAGGGGCGAATGGCTACACCTTC. Translated: CASSLSGANGYTF.